These 3 T cell receptor beta chains share one sample of origin, sequenced in a study of breast tumors, draining lymph nodes, adjacent tissues. Via MiXCR, TCRdb re-called the multiplex PCR reads, giving one row per CDR3 protein. The data show roughly 120,000 distinct CDR3 sequences, less than 20% seen once. Samples came from axillary lymph nodes draining the breast cancer. Material for sequencing was axillary lymph node tissue. The receptors shown here come from a female donor with breast cancer. Some clones in this sample may be carry-over from other donors' samples.

This clonotype was recorded many times. V gene TRBV10-2 combines with J gene TRBJ2-2, with D perhaps matching TRBD1 (5 bases). V was pared by 3 bases and J by 7 bases, with 12 bases between. The CDR3 loop spans 14 amino acids. The germline gives CDR1 WSHSY, CDR2 SAAADI. This CDR3 reads CASSDAGSGGELFF. The CDR3 DNA is TGCGCCAGCAGTGATGCAGGGTCTGGCGGGGAGCTGTTTTTT.

This clonotype was picked up many times. The rearrangement joins TRBV6-5 to TRBJ1-2; tentatively, D is TRBD1 (6 bases). The CDR3 loop spans 14 amino acids. Germline V CDR1 and CDR2: MNHEY, SVGAGI. Trimming took 8 bases from V and 5 from J, leaving 18 bases between them. The CDR3 loop is CASAPADSTYGYTF. The DNA for the CDR3 is TGTGCCAGCGCCCCCGCGGACAGCACGTATGGCTACACCTTC.

The sample holds many counts of this clonotype. The CDR3 DNA sequence: TGTGCCAGCAGCTTAGATAGCACGGGACAGGGACGCTACGAGCAGTACTTC. It yields the protein CASSLDSTGQGRYEQYF. This rearrangement joins TRBV11-2 to TRBJ2-7, with 9 positions matching TRBD1. The V and J ends lost 0 bases and 3 bases, in that order; junction bases with no gene match: 9. This CDR3 is built from 17 residues. Germline loops: CDR1 SGHAT, CDR2 FQNNGV.